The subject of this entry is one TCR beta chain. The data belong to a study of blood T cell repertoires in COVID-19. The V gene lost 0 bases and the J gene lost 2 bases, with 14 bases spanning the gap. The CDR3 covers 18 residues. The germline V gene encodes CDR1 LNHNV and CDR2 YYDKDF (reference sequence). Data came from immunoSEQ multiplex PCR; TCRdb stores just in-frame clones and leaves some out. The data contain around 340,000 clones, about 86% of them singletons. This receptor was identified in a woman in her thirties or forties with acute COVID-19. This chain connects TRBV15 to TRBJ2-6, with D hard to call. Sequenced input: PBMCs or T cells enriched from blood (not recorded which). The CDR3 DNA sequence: TGTGCCACCAGCAGAGATCGTTTACAGCAACCTGGGGCCAACGTCCTGACTTTC. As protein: CATSRDRLQQPGANVLTF.